These 12 T cell receptor beta chains came from one sample sequenced in a study of T-cell reconstitution after alpha-beta-depleted transplantation in children (dated by TCRdb to about 2016). The library relied on PCR. TCRdb records Illumina HiSeq 2500 as the sequencer. To normalize quantification of the TCRbeta repertoire, the TCR libraries were built with molecular barcoding that relied on unique molecular identifiers. TCRdb applied fastp at Q25 and MiXCR to the public reads, then kept only in-frame beta chains. Rows merge per CDR3 protein into single entries with the most common DNA and genes. This sample comprises approximately 510,000 distinct CDR3 sequences, about a sixth of them detected only once. 3.3% of the sample rests with the top ten. The material was PBMCs from the stem cell graft donor, obtained from the stem cell graft. Source of these receptors: a human donor who donated a stem cell graft to a child with acute lymphoblastic leukemia.

This chain joins TRBV12-3 or TRBV12-4 and TRBJ2-2; 7 bases line up with TRBD2. The V segment lost 2 bases and the J segment 12 bases; nucleotides outside the gene matches: 6. The CDR3 totals 13 residues. The CDR3 here is CASSLFFGRQLFF. The CDR3 region has the DNA TGTGCCAGCAGTTTATTCTTCGGGAGGCAGCTGTTTTTT.

This clonotype was detected a few times. The chain carries TRBV5-1 and TRBJ1-2; weak D call: TRBD1 (6 bases). CDR3 length: 14 amino acids. Germline CDR1 SGHRS, CDR2 YFSETQ. Trimming cost V 3 bases and J 2 bases, with 11 bases left between them. The CDR3 DNA is TGCGCCAGCAGCTCAACAGGGCAGAACTATGGCTACACCTTC. Protein: CASSSTGQNYGYTF.

A remark on this clonotype: The germline gene is not matched at one end of the junction; a read error may be the cause. The V and J genes are TRBV20-1 and TRBJ1-5, with TRBD1 identical over 9 bases. CDR3 length: 17 amino acids. Germline V gene data show CDR1 as DFQATT and CDR2 as SNEGSKA (reference sequence). CDR3 protein: CCATDRGTGASNQPQHF. DNA of the CDR3: TGCTGTGCTACCGACAGGGGGACGGGGGCAAGCAATCAGCCCCAGCATTTT.

The chain recombines TRBV6-5 with TRBJ1-5, with D tentatively TRBD1 (6 bases). Germline CDR1 is MNHEY and CDR2 is SVGAGI. This CDR3 is built from 17 residues. V lost 2 bases to trimming and J lost 0 bases, with 14 bases between them. Written as DNA, the CDR3 is TGTGCCAGCAGTTACCGAGACCCCAGGGGTAGCAATCAGCCCCAGCATTTT. This sequence encodes CASSYRDPRGSNQPQHF.

Ten or more counts support this clonotype. The chain is built from TRBV7-3 and TRBJ2-3, with 13 nucleotides matching TRBD2. The CDR3 sequence is 16 residues long. The germline V gene encodes CDR1 SGHTA and CDR2 FQGTGA. J was trimmed by 2 bases and V by 5 bases; bases with no gene match: 4. CDR3 loop: CASSLGTSGTTDTQYF. In nucleotides, the CDR3 is TGTGCCAGCAGCCTCGGGACTAGCGGGACCACAGATACGCAGTATTTT.

V gene TRBV7-8 combines with J gene TRBJ2-3; 7 bases line up with TRBD2. Germline CDR1 and CDR2: SGHVS and FQNEAQ. The V segment lost 0 bases and the J segment 4 bases; nucleotides outside the gene matches: 7. There are 16 residues in the CDR3. This chain's CDR3 is CASSLAGGPKSDTQYF. The DNA for the CDR3 is TGTGCCAGCAGCTTAGCGGGAGGGCCAAAGTCAGATACGCAGTATTTT.

This chain connects TRBV25-1 to TRBJ2-3; unclear D gene. Germline V CDR1 and CDR2: MGHDK, SYGVNS. CDR3 length equals 14 residues. Trimming stripped 6 bases from V and 4 bases from J, with 14 bases between. The CDR3 DNA sequence: TGTGCCAGCAGCGTAGCCGGGTGGGCAGATACGCAGTATTTT. It is translated as CASSVAGWADTQYF.

This clonotype was found a few times. This chain joins TRBV6-5 and TRBJ2-5, with TRBD1 matching 10 bases. Germline V gene sequence: CDR1 MNHEY, CDR2 SVGAGI. With V trimmed by 2 bases and J by 5 bases, 5 bases remained unmatched. The CDR3 sequence is 15 residues long. The CDR3 DNA follows: TGTGCCAGCAGTTACAGAGGGACAGGGGTGGAGACCCAGTACTTC. Amino acids: CASSYRGTGVETQYF.

This rearrangement joins TRBV7-6 to TRBJ1-3, with a weak D call TRBD1 (6 bases). CDR3 size: 17 residues. Germline CDR1 SGHVS, CDR2 FNYEAQ. The V and J ends lost 4 bases and 2 bases respectively, with 18 bases between them. CDR3 region: CASSSLDSSVAGNTIYF. In DNA, the CDR3 is TGTGCCAGCAGCTCCTTGGACAGCTCTGTGGCTGGAAACACCATATATTTT.

This clonotype was detected only a few times. The chain employs TRBV20-1 and TRBJ2-5, with 9 bases matching TRBD2. Trimming removed 6 bases from V and 4 bases from J; junction bases left unmatched: 9. The CDR3 runs to 14 residues. Germline V gives CDR1 DFQATT, CDR2 SNEGSKA (reference sequence). The CDR3 nucleotides read TGCAGTGCGAGTAGACTAGCGGTGGGAGAGACCCAGTACTTC. Translation gives CSASRLAVGETQYF.

There are a few counts of this clonotype. The CDR3 region is CASSFPGQGLREQYF. In nucleotides, the CDR3 is TGCGCCAGCAGCTTTCCGGGACAGGGGCTACGGGAGCAGTACTTC. The chain is built from TRBV5-1 and TRBJ2-7; TRBD1 agrees at 10 bases. The ends lost 2 bases at V and 7 bases at J; junction bases unmatched: 9. CDR1 and CDR2 from the germline V gene are SGHRS and YFSETQ. CDR3 length: 15 amino acids.

This clonotype was counted at least ten times. The V and J genes are TRBV10-3 and TRBJ2-3; 7 bases are a match to TRBD2. V dropped 0 bases and J dropped 2; count of bases not matched to a gene: 5. The CDR3 spans 16 residues. Germline V gives CDR1 ENHRY, CDR2 SYGVKD. The chain's CDR3 is CAISESREGPTDTQYF. CDR3 DNA sequence: TGTGCCATCAGTGAGTCGAGGGAGGGTCCCACAGATACGCAGTATTTT.